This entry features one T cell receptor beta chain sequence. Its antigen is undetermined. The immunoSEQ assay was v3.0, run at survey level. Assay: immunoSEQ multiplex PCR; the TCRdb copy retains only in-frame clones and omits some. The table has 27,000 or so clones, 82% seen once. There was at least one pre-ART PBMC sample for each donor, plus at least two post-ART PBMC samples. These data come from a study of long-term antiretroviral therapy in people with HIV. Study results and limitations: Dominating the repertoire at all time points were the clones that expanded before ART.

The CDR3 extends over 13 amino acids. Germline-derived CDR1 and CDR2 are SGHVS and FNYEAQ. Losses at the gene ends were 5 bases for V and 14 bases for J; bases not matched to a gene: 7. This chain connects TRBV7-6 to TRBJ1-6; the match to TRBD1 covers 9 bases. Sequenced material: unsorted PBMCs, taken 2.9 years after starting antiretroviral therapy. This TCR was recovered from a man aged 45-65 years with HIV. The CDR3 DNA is TGTGCCAGCAGCCGAAGACAGGGGGGAGCCCTCCACTTT. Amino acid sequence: CASSRRQGGALHF.